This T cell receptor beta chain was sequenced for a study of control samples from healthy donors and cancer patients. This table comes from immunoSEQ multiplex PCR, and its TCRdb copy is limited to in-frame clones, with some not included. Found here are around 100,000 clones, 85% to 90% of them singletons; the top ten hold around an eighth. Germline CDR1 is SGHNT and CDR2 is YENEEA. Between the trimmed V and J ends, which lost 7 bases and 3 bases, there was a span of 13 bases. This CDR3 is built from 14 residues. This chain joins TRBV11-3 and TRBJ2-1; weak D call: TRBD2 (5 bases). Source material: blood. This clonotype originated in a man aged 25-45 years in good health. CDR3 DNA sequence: TGTGCCAGCACCCGTGGAGGATACTACAATGAGCAGTTCTTC. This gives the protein CASTRGGYYNEQFF.